Below, 25 T cell receptor beta chains from the same sample are listed, as sequenced in a study of blood T cell repertoires in COVID-19. The protocol was immunoSEQ multiplex PCR, while the TCRdb copy is restricted to in-frame clones and leaves out a portion. The sample lists tens of thousands of clones, about 91% occurring once. The source material was peripheral blood. The receptors originated from a man aged 35-49 years with COVID-19, enrolled during active disease.

The chain couples TRBV4-1 to TRBJ2-6; 7 bases agree with TRBD2. With 4 bases clipped from V and 2 bases from J, the junction kept 8 bases outside the gene matches. The CDR3 consists of 17 residues. Germline CDR1 is MGHRA and CDR2 is YSYEKL. CDR3 sequence: CASSPPPAGAGANVLTF. CDR3 DNA: TGCGCCAGCAGCCCCCCCCCGGCGGGGGCTGGGGCCAACGTCCTGACTTTC.

This rearrangement joins TRBV18 to TRBJ2-1, with 8 bases fitting TRBD2. The V gene's germline CDR1 is KGHSH and CDR2 LQKENI. This CDR3 contains 15 residues. V lost 3 bases to trimming and J lost 2 bases; unmatched junction nucleotides: 3. This CDR3 is CASSPGREAYNEQFF. The CDR3 DNA reads TGTGCCAGCTCACCGGGGCGGGAGGCCTACAATGAGCAGTTCTTC.

The chain joins TRBV10-2 to TRBJ2-7; 7 nucleotides match TRBD1. Germline CDR1 reads WSHSY; CDR2 reads SAAADI. The CDR3 consists of 13 residues. Unmatched junction bases numbered 6, after V lost 8 bases and J lost 2 bases. CDR3: CASSTGRPYEQYF. In DNA, the CDR3 is TGCGCCAGCTCGACAGGGAGACCCTACGAGCAGTACTTC.

The chain couples TRBV27 to TRBJ1-2; 9 bases agree with TRBD1. The CDR3 extends over 16 amino acids. V lost 5 bases, J lost 6 bases, and 13 bases stayed unmatched. Germline V lookup: CDR1 MNHEY, CDR2 SMNVEV (reference sequence). The CDR3 protein is CASSPRQGVIMDGYTF. The CDR3 nucleotides are TGTGCCAGCAGTCCCCGACAGGGGGTTATTATGGATGGCTACACCTTC.

The chain recombines TRBV29-1 with TRBJ1-4; D remains unclear. From germline, CDR1 is SQVTM and CDR2 ANQGSEA. Trimming removed 5 bases from V and 3 bases from J, with 10 bases in between. There are 13 residues in the CDR3. CDR3 amino acids: CSVLAGPNEKLFF. DNA for the CDR3: TGCAGCGTTCTGGCAGGCCCTAATGAAAAACTGTTTTTT.

The chain uses TRBV6-5 and TRBJ1-1, with 7 bases that match TRBD1. The CDR3 has 15 amino acids. Germline lookup yields CDR1 MNHEY and CDR2 SVGAGI. V shed 0 bases, J shed 1 base, and the junction held 2 bases outside the gene matches. CDR3 in DNA: TGTGCCAGCAGTTACTCTCGGACAGGGAACACTGAAGCTTTCTTT. Translated, it gives CASSYSRTGNTEAFF.

The J gene is TRBJ1-1, the V gene TRBV10-1; D is perhaps TRBD1 (5 bases). Looked up from germline, CDR1 is WNHNN and CDR2 is SYGVQD (reference sequence). V was trimmed by 0 bases and J by 9 bases, leaving 8 bases between them. The CDR3 contains 12 residues. Written as DNA, the CDR3 is TGCGCCAGCAGTGAGTCGCAGGGTAAAGCTTTCTTT. Translating gives CASSESQGKAFF.

This clone has a handful of counts. The V gene is TRBV4-1, the J gene TRBJ2-7, with 10 bases identical to TRBD2. The length of the CDR3 is 16 residues. CDR1 is MGHRA, CDR2 YSYEKL, per germline. Trimming cost V 5 bases and J 5 bases; bases outside gene matches: 12. The chain's CDR3 is CASSGLAGALPNEQYF. CDR3 DNA sequence: TGCGCCAGCAGCGGGCTAGCGGGGGCCTTGCCCAACGAGCAGTACTTC.

The chain carries TRBV18 and TRBJ1-1, with no clear D. This CDR3 region has 16 residues. CDR1 is KGHSH and CDR2 is LQKENI in the germline V gene. Trimming took 9 bases from V and 0 from J, leaving 20 bases between them. The CDR3 DNA sequence: TGTGCCAGTTCATCCCGAGTTGGTTTTATGAACACTGAAGCTTTCTTT. Encoded protein: CASSSRVGFMNTEAFF.

The gene calls are TRBV27 and TRBJ2-2, with 11 bases fitting TRBD2. This CDR3 spans 17 amino acids. CDR1 is MNHEY and CDR2 is SMNVEV in the germline V gene (reference sequence). Unmatched junction bases numbered 8, after V lost 4 bases and J lost 4 bases. The CDR3 DNA follows: TGTGCCAGCAGTTCCCCCCAAGGGACTAGCGGCACCGGGGAGCTGTTTTTT. Its translation: CASSSPQGTSGTGELFF.

Here the CDR3 reads CASSPTSAKNIQYF. The CDR3 DNA is TGCGCCAGCAGCCCGACTAGTGCCAAAAACATTCAGTACTTC. The V call is TRBV4-1, the J call TRBJ2-4, with a tentative D call TRBD2 (6 bases). Germline V gene data show CDR1 as MGHRA and CDR2 as YSYEKL. V dropped 4 bases and J dropped 1 base, with 8 bases sitting between them. The CDR3 covers 14 residues.

This chain joins TRBV3-1 (or the pseudogene TRBV3-2) and TRBJ2-7; the D gene is possibly TRBD2 (5 bases). The CDR3 has 15 amino acids. Trimming shortened V by 4 bases and J by 2 bases, and 15 bases separated the two germline ends. CDR1 and CDR2 (germline): LGHDT, YNNKEL (reference sequence). The CDR3 DNA reads TGTGCCAGCAGCCGTAACCGGGATCCTACCTACGAGCAGTACTTC. Protein sequence: CASSRNRDPTYEQYF.

This chain joins TRBV6-1 and TRBJ1-2; D possibly corresponds to TRBD1 (6 bases). V shed 1 base and J shed 4 bases, with 10 bases lying between them. The CDR3 is 14 amino acids. CDR1 is MNHNS, CDR2 SASEGT, per germline. The CDR3 DNA follows: TGTGCCAGCAGTGAAGACAGGGCTGTCTATGGCTACACCTTC. Protein sequence: CASSEDRAVYGYTF.

This chain joins TRBV2 and TRBJ1-3; D is uncertain. The CDR3 is 14 residues long. The V and J ends lost 2 bases and 3 bases respectively, with 8 bases between them. Germline values: CDR1 SNHLY, CDR2 FYNNEI. The CDR3: CASSEPGLGNTIYF. The CDR3 region has the DNA TGTGCCAGCAGTGAACCTGGGCTTGGAAACACCATATATTTT.

The chain carries TRBV5-1 and TRBJ1-2; 8 nucleotides match TRBD1. The CDR3 consists of 14 residues. With V trimmed by 4 bases and J by 6 bases, 8 bases remained unmatched. Looked up from germline, CDR1 is SGHRS and CDR2 is YFSETQ. CDR3 sequence: CASSAQGGSDGYTF. Here the CDR3 DNA reads TGCGCCAGCAGCGCACAGGGGGGAAGCGATGGCTACACCTTC.

The chain links TRBV5-1 to TRBJ1-4, with TRBD1 identical over 9 bases. The CDR3 sequence is 18 residues long. V was clipped by 4 bases and J by 5 bases; unmatched bases: 15. From germline, CDR1 is SGHRS and CDR2 YFSETQ. CDR3 sequence: CASSRGSGAGQGNEKLFF. The CDR3 bases are TGCGCCAGCAGCCGCGGGAGTGGAGCGGGACAGGGCAATGAAAAACTGTTTTTT. Full variable domain (missing parts from reference TRBV5-1 and TRBJ1-4): KAGVTQTPRYLIKTRGQQVTLSCSPISGHRSVSWYQQTPGQGLQFLFEYFSETQRNKGNFPGRFSGRQFSNSRSEMNVSTLELGDSALYLCASSRGSGAGQGNEKLFFGSGTQLSVL.

The chain joins TRBV27 to TRBJ2-7; 10 bases are a match to TRBD1. The CDR3 has 14 amino acids. Per germline, CDR1 MNHEY and CDR2 SMNVEV (reference sequence). Trimming took 6 bases from V and 3 from J; bases not matched to a gene: 5. The CDR3 region has the DNA TGTGCCAGCAGGAAACGGACAGGGGGCTACGAGCAGTACTTC. Translation: CASRKRTGGYEQYF.

CDR3 sequence: CASSPAPSTGGRGYTF. The DNA for the CDR3 is TGCGCCAGCAGTCCTGCCCCCTCTACAGGGGGCAGGGGCTACACCTTC. This chain uses TRBV10-2 with TRBJ1-2; 9 bases match TRBD1. Germline V gene sequence: CDR1 WSHSY, CDR2 SAAADI. CDR3 length equals 16 residues. J lost 8 bases, V lost 5 bases, and 15 bases had no gene match.

The gene calls are TRBV7-9 and TRBJ1-2; D is unresolved. The CDR3 is 14 amino acids. V lost 6 bases to trimming and J lost 3 bases, with 14 bases between them. The V gene's germline CDR1 is SEHNR and CDR2 FQNEAQ (reference sequence). The CDR3 protein is CASSPWPIDYGYTF. Here the CDR3 DNA reads TGTGCCAGCAGTCCTTGGCCGATTGACTATGGCTACACCTTC. Drawing the rest from reference TRBV7-9 and TRBJ1-2, the complete variable domain is DTGVSQNPRHKITKRGQNVTFRCDPISEHNRLYWYRQTLGQGPEFLTYFQNEAQLEKSRLLSDRFSAERPKGSFSTLEIQRTEQGDSAMYLCASSPWPIDYGYTFGSGTRLTVV.

This clone has only one observation. The rearrangement uses TRBV28 and TRBJ2-5, with 9 bases matching TRBD1. The germline gives CDR1 MDHEN, CDR2 SYDVKM. The CDR3 covers 14 residues. V lost 6 bases, J lost 4 bases, and 6 bases stayed unmatched. The CDR3 spells CASSPGQGLETQYF. The CDR3 nucleotides read TGTGCCAGCAGCCCTGGACAGGGGTTAGAGACCCAGTACTTC.

The chain is built from TRBV7-2 and TRBJ1-1; no definite D call. Per germline, CDR1 SGHTA and CDR2 FQGNSA. The CDR3 is made up of 13 amino acids. V was shortened by 7 bases and J by 4 bases, with 13 bases between the two germline ends. CDR3 protein: CASTFSRVTEAFF. The CDR3 bases are TGTGCCAGCACCTTCTCTCGGGTCACTGAAGCTTTCTTT.

The chain joins TRBV2 to TRBJ2-2, with D possibly TRBD1 on 7 matching bases. Trimming removed 1 base at V and 4 bases at J, with 10 bases between. The germline gives CDR1 SNHLY, CDR2 FYNNEI. The CDR3 runs 15 residues. Here the CDR3 reads CASSEGQGGTGELFF. The CDR3 DNA sequence: TGTGCCAGCAGTGAAGGGCAGGGGGGCACCGGGGAGCTGTTTTTT.

V gene TRBV7-2 combines with J gene TRBJ2-5; 9 nucleotides agree with TRBD1. After removal of 5 bases from V and 1 base from J, the junction contained 11 bases not matched to a gene. CDR1 is SGHTA and CDR2 is FQGNSA in the germline V gene. This CDR3 has 17 residues. Here the CDR3 reads CASSQRLRDRAQETQYF. The DNA for the CDR3 is TGTGCCAGCAGCCAAAGACTCCGGGACAGGGCCCAAGAGACCCAGTACTTC.

The chain joins TRBV2 to TRBJ1-2, with D unclear. Germline V gives CDR1 SNHLY, CDR2 FYNNEI. The V end lost 2 bases, the J end lost 2 bases, and 6 bases lay between the germline ends. CDR3 length: 13 residues. This CDR3 reads CASSEPYNYGYTF. The DNA for the CDR3 is TGTGCCAGCAGTGAACCCTACAACTATGGCTACACCTTC.

This rearrangement joins TRBV5-4 to TRBJ2-5; a possible D gene is TRBD1 (6 bases). Germline-derived CDR1 and CDR2 are SGHNT and YYREEE (reference sequence). The V end was cut by 2 bases, the J end by 3 bases, with 11 bases between. This CDR3 is 14 amino acids long. CDR3 DNA sequence: TGTGCCAGCAGCTTTCCAGGGGCGGAAGAGACCCAGTACTTC. Its translation: CASSFPGAEETQYF.